This entry lists 28 T cell receptor beta chains sequenced from one sample in a study of T cell changes during pregnancy in multiple sclerosis. The repertoire was sequenced with immunoSEQ multiplex PCR; TCRdb's copy has only in-frame clones and lacks some. The data contain approximately 100,000 clones, approximately 93% of them seen just once; the ten biggest clones take up about 3%. Sequenced here: peripheral blood, sampled after pregnancy. The origin of the receptors is a female donor with multiple sclerosis, enrolled in a pregnancy study.

The chain combines TRBV10-2 with TRBJ1-5, with 9 bases identical to TRBD1. V was clipped by 8 bases and J by 6 bases; unmatched bases: 14. Germline loops: CDR1 WSHSY, CDR2 SAAADI. This CDR3 is 16 amino acids long. The CDR3 DNA reads TGCGCCAGCTCCCTGGGGACAGGGAACAATGGTCAGCCCCAGCATTTT. It encodes CASSLGTGNNGQPQHF.

The chain is built from TRBV30 and TRBJ1-4; 8 bases are a match to TRBD1. J gave up 8 bases and V 2 bases, and 13 bases lay outside the gene matches. The CDR3 runs to 16 residues. Germline V gene data show CDR1 as GTSNPN and CDR2 as SVGIG (reference sequence). In DNA, the CDR3 is TGTGCCTGGAGTTGGGGAGGACAGGGAGGTAACGAAAAACTGTTTTTT. The encoded protein is CAWSWGGQGGNEKLFF.

The chain recombines TRBV9 with TRBJ1-6, with 7 bases lining up with TRBD1. Germline V gene data show CDR1 as SGDLS and CDR2 as YYNGEE. CDR3 size: 17 residues. Trimming at V came to 3 bases and at J to 2 bases, leaving 8 bases not matched to a gene. The CDR3 region has the DNA TGTGCCAGCAGCGCACTAGACAGGGACCCCTATAATTCACCCCTCCACTTT. Its translation: CASSALDRDPYNSPLHF. The full variable domain, in which reference TRBV9 and TRBJ1-6 provide the parts outside the CDR3, is DSGVTQTPKHLITATGQRVTLRCSPRSGDLSVYWYQQSLDQGLQFLIQYYNGEERAKGNILERFSAQQFPDLHSELNLSSLELGDSALYFCASSALDRDPYNSPLHFGNGTRLTVT.

This sequence joins TRBV13 and TRBJ1-6; 9 bases fit TRBD1. The J segment lost 5 bases and the V segment lost 3 bases, leaving 2 bases of the junction unmatched. The CDR3 length is 15 residues. Per the germline V gene, CDR1 is PRHDT and CDR2 is FYEKMQ (reference sequence). The CDR3 is CASSFRDRDNSPLHF. CDR3 sequence (DNA): TGTGCCAGCAGCTTCCGGGACAGGGATAATTCACCCCTCCACTTT.

The chain is built from TRBV29-1 and TRBJ2-5; TRBD2 might be the D (6 bases). Germline loops: CDR1 SQVTM, CDR2 ANQGSEA. The CDR3 spans 12 residues. V shed 3 bases and J shed 4 bases, with 9 bases lying between them. CDR3 residues: CSVETGVETQYF. DNA for the CDR3: TGCAGCGTTGAGACGGGGGTAGAGACCCAGTACTTC.

The V gene is TRBV7-3, the J gene TRBJ2-3; a weak D match, TRBD2 (6 bases). V lost 5 bases and J 3 bases, leaving 12 bases between the germline ends. This CDR3 region has 14 residues. Germline CDR1 SGHTA, CDR2 FQGTGA. CDR3 coding DNA: TGTGCCAGCAGCCTGGGACTGGAGACAGATACGCAGTATTTT. Its translation: CASSLGLETDTQYF.

This clone was observed a single time. J is TRBJ2-3 and V is TRBV15, with TRBD1 matching over 7 bases. CDR3 length: 13 residues. CDR1 LNHNV and CDR2 YYDKDF come from the germline V gene (reference sequence). Trimming cost V 5 bases and J 5 bases; bases outside gene matches: 4. This chain's CDR3 is CATSEGAGDTQYF. The CDR3, as DNA: TGTGCCACCAGCGAGGGGGCAGGAGATACGCAGTATTTT. The entire variable domain, with the rest obtained from reference TRBV15 and TRBJ2-3, is as follows: DAMVIQNPRYQVTQFGKPVTLSCSQTLNHNVMYWYQQKSSQAPKLLFHYYDKDFNNEADTPDNFQSRRPNTSFCFLDIRSPGLGDTAMYLCATSEGAGDTQYFGPGTRLTVL.

A single count supports this clone. The V gene is TRBV15, the J gene TRBJ1-6; D is unresolved. Germline V gene lookup returns CDR1 LNHNV and CDR2 YYDKDF (reference sequence). V was cut by 5 bases and J by 3 bases, with 20 bases left in between. This CDR3 contains 18 residues. CDR3 bases: TGTGCCACCAGCGGGCTGAGGACCGAGGGCTTCTATAATTCACCCCTCCACTTT. This gives the protein CATSGLRTEGFYNSPLHF.

The rearrangement uses TRBV5-5 and TRBJ1-1; D is possibly TRBD1 (6 bases). The CDR3 spans 15 residues. Trimming took off 4 bases at V and 2 bases at J, with 15 bases between the two ends. CDR1 is SGHKS, CDR2 YYEKEE, per germline (reference sequence). CDR3 in amino acids: CASSMARDTNTEAFF. CDR3 nucleotides: TGTGCCAGCAGCATGGCTCGGGACACCAACACTGAAGCTTTCTTT.

The genes are TRBV5-1 and TRBJ2-7; 7 nucleotides match TRBD1. The germline V gene has CDR1 SGHRS and CDR2 YFSETQ. The CDR3 extends over 15 amino acids. V shed 2 bases and J 3 bases; nucleotides not matched to a gene: 8. CDR3 nucleotides: TGCGCCAGCAGCTTCTCAGGACAGGAACTCTACGAGCAGTACTTC. Amino acid sequence: CASSFSGQELYEQYF.

The chain carries TRBV4-1 and TRBJ1-1; TRBD1 is a possible D gene (5 bases). CDR3 size: 15 residues. From germline, CDR1 is MGHRA and CDR2 YSYEKL. V was trimmed by 6 bases and J by 0 bases, leaving 14 bases between them. The chain's CDR3 is CASRRGPGLNTEAFF. Here the CDR3 DNA reads TGCGCCAGCAGGCGGGGACCAGGACTGAACACTGAAGCTTTCTTT.

The V gene is TRBV18, the J gene TRBJ1-5, with TRBD1 matching over 8 bases. Germline CDR1 KGHSH, CDR2 LQKENI. The CDR3 consists of 15 residues. The ends lost 4 bases at V and 5 bases at J; junction bases unmatched: 7. CDR3 sequence (DNA): TGTGCCAGCTCACGCGGACAGGGAGCCCATCAGCCCCAGCATTTT. Amino acid sequence: CASSRGQGAHQPQHF. Using reference TRBV18 and TRBJ1-5 for the parts outside the CDR3, the full variable domain is NAGVMQNPRHLVRRRGQEARLRCSPMKGHSHVYWYRQLPEEGLKFMVYLQKENIIDESGMPKERFSAEFPKEGPSILRIQQVVRGDSAAYFCASSRGQGAHQPQHFGDGTRLSIL.

The rearrangement joins TRBV18 to TRBJ2-4; 10 bases map to TRBD1. V was clipped by 2 bases and J by 9 bases; unmatched bases: 7. Germline V CDR1 and CDR2: KGHSH, LQKENI. The CDR3 runs 15 residues. CDR3 DNA sequence: TGTGCCAGCTCACCAGAGGGGACAGGGGTGAGCATTCAGTACTTC. It yields the protein CASSPEGTGVSIQYF. The full variable domain, in which reference TRBV18 and TRBJ2-4 provide the parts outside the CDR3, is NAGVMQNPRHLVRRRGQEARLRCSPMKGHSHVYWYRQLPEEGLKFMVYLQKENIIDESGMPKERFSAEFPKEGPSILRIQQVVRGDSAAYFCASSPEGTGVSIQYFGAGTRLSVL.

This clone was recorded once. The chain is built from TRBV5-1 and TRBJ2-1; 13 bases fit TRBD2. V shed 4 bases and J 8 bases; nucleotides not matched to a gene: 6. Germline-derived CDR1 and CDR2 are SGHRS and YFSETQ. This CDR3 comprises 15 residues. The DNA of the CDR3 is TGCGCCAGCAGCCGGGGACTAGCGGGGTCCTATGAGCAGTTCTTC. This translates into CASSRGLAGSYEQFF.

The chain joins TRBV13 to TRBJ2-7; the D gene is possibly TRBD2 (5 bases). The ends were cut back, 5 bases at V and 2 bases at J, with 13 bases in the middle. This CDR3 is built from 14 residues. The V gene's germline CDR1 is PRHDT and CDR2 FYEKMQ (reference sequence). The CDR3 sequence: CASSQRGQAYEQYF. The DNA for the CDR3 is TGTGCCAGCAGCCAAAGAGGGCAGGCCTACGAGCAGTACTTC.

Details on this clone: A junction end diverges from the germline sequence, so it may reflect a read error. The chain links TRBV5-4 to TRBJ2-7; no clear D gene. Germline lookup yields CDR1 SGHNT and CDR2 YYREEE (reference sequence). CDR3 length: 12 amino acids. CDR3: CASSPSSHEQYF. CDR3 nucleotides: TGTGCCAGCAGCCCCTCCTCCCACGAGCAGTACTTC.

The chain is built from TRBV6-6 and TRBJ2-7; possible D gene TRBD2, 7 bases. The CDR3 is made up of 15 amino acids. Trimming cost V 7 bases and J 2 bases, with 18 bases left between them. Germline CDR1 and CDR2: MNHNY and SVGAGI (reference sequence). In nucleotides, the CDR3 is TGTGCCAGCACTGAAAGTGGGGGGGCCGCCTACGAGCAGTACTTC. Encoded protein: CASTESGGAAYEQYF.

The CDR3 sequence is CASSLVPAGAKNTEAFF. The CDR3 bases are TGCGCCAGCAGCTTGGTCCCAGCGGGGGCTAAGAACACTGAAGCTTTCTTT. The V gene is TRBV5-1, the J gene TRBJ1-1, with D possibly being TRBD1 (6 bases). V was shortened by 0 bases and J by 1 base, with 16 bases between the two germline ends. The CDR3 is made up of 17 amino acids. Per germline, CDR1 SGHRS and CDR2 YFSETQ.

The rearrangement joins TRBV4-2 to TRBJ2-2; 9 bases line up with TRBD2. The CDR3 is 15 residues long. V gave up 2 bases and J gave up 4 bases; unmatched junction bases: 2. Germline loops: CDR1 LGHNA, CDR2 YNFKEQ. DNA for the CDR3: TGTGCCAGCAGCCAAACTAGCGGGCCCACCGGGGAGCTGTTTTTT. It translates to CASSQTSGPTGELFF.

This clone was observed once. The V call is TRBV29-1, the J call TRBJ2-1; 8 positions match TRBD1. CDR3 length: 14 residues. Trimming took 5 bases from V and 1 from J; bases not matched to a gene: 4. Per germline, CDR1 SQVTM and CDR2 ANQGSEA. The CDR3 loop is CSVTRGQSYNEQFF. CDR3 sequence (DNA): TGCAGCGTTACCAGGGGGCAATCCTACAATGAGCAGTTCTTC.

The chain combines TRBV7-9 with TRBJ1-1, with D uncertain. This CDR3 is 16 amino acids long. CDR1 is SEHNR, CDR2 FQNEAQ, per germline (reference sequence). V lost 5 bases, J lost 1 base, and 17 bases lay in between. The CDR3 DNA follows: TGTGCCAGCAGCCCACCGGCAGGTCGACCGAACACTGAAGCTTTCTTT. It is translated as CASSPPAGRPNTEAFF.

The chain joins TRBV5-1 to TRBJ1-1; D remains unclear. The germline V and J ends were trimmed by 0 bases and 5 bases, with 14 bases remaining between them. CDR1 is SGHRS, CDR2 YFSETQ, per germline. The CDR3 totals 15 residues. CDR3 nucleotides: TGCGCCAGCAGCTTGGTAGGCCCCGGAGGGACTGAAGCTTTCTTT. Its translation: CASSLVGPGGTEAFF. Supplemented by reference TRBV5-1 and TRBJ1-1, the full variable domain reads KAGVTQTPRYLIKTRGQQVTLSCSPISGHRSVSWYQQTPGQGLQFLFEYFSETQRNKGNFPGRFSGRQFSNSRSEMNVSTLELGDSALYLCASSLVGPGGTEAFFGQGTRLTVV.

A single count supports this clone. The chain combines TRBV7-9 with TRBJ1-2; D gene ambiguous. The germline V gene has CDR1 SEHNR and CDR2 FQNEAQ (reference sequence). CDR3 length: 14 residues. The V and J ends lost 1 base and 0 bases respectively, with 6 bases between them. CDR3 loop: CASSLGSANYGYTF. The CDR3 DNA sequence: TGTGCCAGCAGCTTAGGATCAGCTAACTATGGCTACACCTTC.

The chain has TRBV7-2 and TRBJ2-7, with no clear D. Trimming took 0 bases from V and 5 from J, leaving 8 bases between them. The CDR3 covers 13 residues. Germline V gene data show CDR1 as SGHTA and CDR2 as FQGNSA. The CDR3 loop is CASSLATVNEQYF. The CDR3 region has the DNA TGTGCCAGCAGCTTAGCTACGGTAAACGAGCAGTACTTC. The variable domain in full, completed from reference TRBV7-2 and TRBJ2-7, reads GAGVSQSPSNKVTEKGKDVELRCDPISGHTALYWYRQSLGQGLEFLIYFQGNSAPDKSGLPSDRFSAERTGGSVSTLTIQRTQQEDSAVYLCASSLATVNEQYFGPGTRLTVT.

The chain is built from TRBV15 and TRBJ1-5; D is uncertain. Germline V lookup: CDR1 LNHNV, CDR2 YYDKDF (reference sequence). Between the trimmed V and J ends, which lost 1 base and 9 bases, there was a span of 19 bases. CDR3 length: 16 residues. CDR3 in amino acids: CATSRAASRDLRPQHF. CDR3 bases: TGTGCCACCAGCAGAGCAGCAAGCCGGGATTTACGGCCCCAGCATTTT.

The CDR3 loop reads CATSSDRLSNQPQHF. DNA of the CDR3: TGTGCCACCAGCAGTGACAGGCTTAGCAATCAGCCCCAGCATTTT. This chain links TRBV15 with TRBJ1-5, with D perhaps TRBD1 (6 bases). The CDR3 spans 15 residues. The germline V and J ends were trimmed by 3 bases and 0 bases, with 9 bases remaining between them. Germline assignment: CDR1 LNHNV and CDR2 YYDKDF (reference sequence).

The rearrangement uses TRBV5-1 and TRBJ1-4, with TRBD1 matching 7 bases. The germline V gene has CDR1 SGHRS and CDR2 YFSETQ. The CDR3 is 13 residues long. Trimming took 5 bases from V and 7 from J; bases not matched to a gene: 5. Here the CDR3 reads CASRPDRVEKLFF. As DNA, the CDR3 is TGCGCCAGCAGACCAGACAGGGTTGAAAAACTGTTTTTT.

The rearrangement links TRBV9 to TRBJ2-2; D perhaps matches TRBD2 (5 bases). Germline CDR1 SGDLS, CDR2 YYNGEE. This CDR3 region has 15 residues. Trimming removed 1 base at V and 3 bases at J, with 10 bases between. The CDR3 DNA is TGTGCCAGCAGCGTAACGAGGGTAGACACCGGGGAGCTGTTTTTT. Amino acid sequence: CASSVTRVDTGELFF. Using reference TRBV9 and TRBJ2-2 for the parts outside the CDR3, the full variable domain is DSGVTQTPKHLITATGQRVTLRCSPRSGDLSVYWYQQSLDQGLQFLIQYYNGEERAKGNILERFSAQQFPDLHSELNLSSLELGDSALYFCASSVTRVDTGELFFGEGSRLTVL.